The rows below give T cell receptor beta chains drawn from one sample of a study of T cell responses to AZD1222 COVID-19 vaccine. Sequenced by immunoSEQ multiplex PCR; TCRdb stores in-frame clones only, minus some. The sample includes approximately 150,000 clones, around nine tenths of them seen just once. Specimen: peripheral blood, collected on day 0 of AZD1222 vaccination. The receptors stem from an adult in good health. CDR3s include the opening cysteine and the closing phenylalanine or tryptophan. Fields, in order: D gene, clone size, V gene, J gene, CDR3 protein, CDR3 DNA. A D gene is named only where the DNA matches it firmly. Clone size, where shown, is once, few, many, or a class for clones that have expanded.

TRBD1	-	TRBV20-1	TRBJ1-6	CSASVQGGDSPLHF	TGCAGTGCTAGTGTACAGGGGGGGGATTCACCCCTCCACTTT
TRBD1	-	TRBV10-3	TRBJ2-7	CATTPRDRGLHEQYF	TGTGCCACCACCCCCCGGGACAGGGGGCTCCACGAGCAGTACTTC
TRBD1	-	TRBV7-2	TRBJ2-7	CASSPSRGPSYEQYF	TGTGCCAGCAGCCCATCAAGGGGGCCCTCCTACGAGCAGTACTTC
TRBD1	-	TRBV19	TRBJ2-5	CASSIPGQVEETQYF	TGTGCCAGTAGTATCCCGGGACAGGTAGAAGAGACCCAGTACTTC
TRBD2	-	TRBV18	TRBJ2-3	CASSPGTREPGGTDTQYF	TGTGCCAGCTCACCCGGGACTAGGGAACCTGGGGGCACAGATACGCAGTATTTT
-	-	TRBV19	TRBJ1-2	CASTDSGLNYGYTF	TGTGCCAGTACGGACTCGGGGCTTAACTATGGCTACACCTTC
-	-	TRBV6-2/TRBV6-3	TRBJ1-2	CASSDPGTHRDYTF	TGTGCCAGCAGTGATCCCGGGACCCACAGAGACTACACCTTC
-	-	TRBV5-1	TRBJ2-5	CASSLAYSQETQYF	TGCGCCAGCAGCTTGGCCTACTCCCAAGAGACCCAGTACTTC
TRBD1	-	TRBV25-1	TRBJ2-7	CASSAPGTGGEQYF	TGTGCCAGCAGTGCTCCCGGGACAGGGGGGGAGCAGTACTTC
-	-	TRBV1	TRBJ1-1	CTSSQQGGAGPEAFF	TGCACCAGCAGCCAGCAAGGGGGCGCAGGACCTGAAGCTTTCTTT
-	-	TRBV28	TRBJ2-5	CASSFLQGRVGIQYF	TGTGCCAGCAGTTTCTTGCAGGGCAGAGTTGGGATCCAGTACTTC
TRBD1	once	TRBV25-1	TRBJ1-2	CASSVWTGDDYGYTF	TGTGCCAGCAGCGTTTGGACAGGGGACGATTATGGCTACACCTTC
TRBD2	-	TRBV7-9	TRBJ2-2	CASSPGLAGGRTGELFF	TGTGCCAGCAGCCCCGGACTAGCGGGGGGGCGCACCGGGGAGCTGTTTTTT
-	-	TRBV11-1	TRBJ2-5	CASSFALATEETQYF	TGTGCCAGCAGCTTCGCGCTAGCAACAGAAGAGACCCAGTACTTC
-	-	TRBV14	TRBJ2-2	CASSQVYRAYTGELFF	TGTGCCAGCAGCCAAGTTTACAGGGCTTACACCGGGGAGCTGTTTTTT
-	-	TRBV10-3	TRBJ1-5	CAISGQSNQPQHF	TGTGCCATCAGTGGGCAGAGCAATCAGCCCCAGCATTTT
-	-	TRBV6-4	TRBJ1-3	CAPDQTPWTASSGNTIYF	TGTGCCCCAGACCAGACCCCATGGACAGCATCATCTGGAAACACCATATATTTT
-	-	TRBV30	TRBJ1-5	CAWSVPGSPQHF	TGTGCCTGGAGTGTACCTGGCAGTCCCCAGCATTTT
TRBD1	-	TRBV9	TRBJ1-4	CASSVTTGGYEKLFF	TGTGCCAGCAGCGTAACTACAGGGGGCTATGAAAAACTGTTTTTT
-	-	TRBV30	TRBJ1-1	CAWSVRSYNRVNTEAFF	TGTGCCTGGAGTGTACGGTCATATAACAGGGTGAACACTGAAGCTTTCTTT
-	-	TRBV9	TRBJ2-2	CASSVVGTLTGELFF	TGTGCCAGCAGCGTAGTAGGGACCCTCACCGGGGAGCTGTTTTTT
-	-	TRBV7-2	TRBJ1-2	CASGGNYGYTF	TGTGCCAGCGGGGGGAACTATGGCTACACCTTC
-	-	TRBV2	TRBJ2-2	CASSESGAGTGELFF	TGTGCCAGCAGTGAATCGGGGGCGGGGACCGGGGAGCTGTTTTTT
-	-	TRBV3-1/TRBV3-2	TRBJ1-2	CASSQLDSLYGYTF	TGTGCCAGCAGCCAACTCGACAGCCTCTATGGCTACACCTTC
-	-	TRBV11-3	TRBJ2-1	CASSLGSREEQFF	TGTGCCAGCAGCTTAGGGTCTCGGGAGGAGCAGTTCTTC
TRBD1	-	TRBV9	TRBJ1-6	CASNTGPGQQGGPLHF	TGTGCCAGCAACACTGGACCGGGACAGCAGGGAGGACCCCTCCACTTT
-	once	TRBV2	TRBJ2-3	CASKIQSISTDTQYF	TGTGCCAGCAAGATTCAGAGTATTAGCACAGATACGCAGTATTTT
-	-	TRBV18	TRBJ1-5	CASSNEVGNQPQHF	TGTGCCAGCTCAAATGAGGTTGGCAATCAGCCCCAGCATTTT
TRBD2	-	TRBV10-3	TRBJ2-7	CAISPGLAASSYEQYF	TGTGCCATCAGCCCGGGACTAGCGGCGAGCTCCTACGAGCAGTACTTC
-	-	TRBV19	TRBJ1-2	CASRTAGSYGYTF	TGTGCCAGTAGGACAGCGGGGTCCTATGGCTACACCTTC
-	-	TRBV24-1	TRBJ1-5	CATSDSGGEKYQPQHF	TGTGCCACCAGTGATTCCGGGGGAGAGAAGTATCAGCCCCAGCATTTT
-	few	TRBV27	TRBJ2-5	CASSWVGGIQETQYF	TGTGCCAGCAGTTGGGTCGGGGGAATTCAAGAGACCCAGTACTTC
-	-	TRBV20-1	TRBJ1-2	CSASDFGYTF	TGCAGTGCTAGCGACTTCGGCTACACCTTC
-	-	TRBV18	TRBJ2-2	CASSPTGAANTGELFF	TGTGCCAGCTCACCTACTGGGGCGGCGAACACCGGGGAGCTGTTTTTT
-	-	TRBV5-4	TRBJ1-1	CASSLGQARAFF	TGTGCCAGCAGCTTGGGGCAGGCTCGGGCTTTCTTT
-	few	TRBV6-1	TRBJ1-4	CASSEKQFTTNEKLFF	TGTGCCAGCAGTGAAAAACAGTTCACAACTAATGAAAAACTGTTTTTT
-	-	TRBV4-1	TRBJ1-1	CASSQEGSGNTEAFF	TGCGCCAGCAGCCAAGAAGGGTCAGGGAACACTGAAGCTTTCTTT
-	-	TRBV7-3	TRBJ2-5	CASSPTAGAPGTQYF	TGTGCCAGCAGCCCTACTGCGGGGGCCCCAGGGACCCAGTACTTC
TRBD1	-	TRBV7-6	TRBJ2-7	CASSLHDRGPFPYEQYF	TGTGCCAGCAGCCTACACGACAGGGGGCCCTTTCCCTACGAGCAGTACTTC
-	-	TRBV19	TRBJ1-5	CASSIAAIQSNQPQHF	TGTGCCAGTAGTATAGCGGCGATACAGAGCAATCAGCCCCAGCATTTT
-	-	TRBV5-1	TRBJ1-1	CASSLVRGVAEAFF	TGCGCCAGCAGCTTGGTGCGGGGTGTGGCTGAAGCTTTCTTT
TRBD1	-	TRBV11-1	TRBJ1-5	CASSPGQGVDQPQHF	TGTGCCAGCAGCCCGGGACAGGGTGTCGATCAGCCCCAGCATTTT